This TCR beta chain was documented in a study of blood T cells in healthy people across ages. CDR1 and CDR2 from the germline V gene are LGHDT and YNNKEL (reference sequence). The CDR3 consists of 13 residues. V was pared by 4 bases and J by 6 bases, with 9 bases between. This clonotype was counted between two and nine times. No antigen is known for it. Study observations and caveats: Lack of knowledge of donor CMV status possibly confounded expanded clonotype changes.

A J-beta primer mix and a sample-barcoded 5' primer were used in a second PCR of about 6 to 12 cycles. With 12 random nucleotides, a template-switch adaptor tagged each individual cDNA molecule. All samples gave at least 2.5 million CDR3-containing paired-end reads. MiXCR was run by TCRdb on the 5' RACE reads, yielding one entry per CDR3 protein. Altogether around 1,000,000 distinct CDR3 sequences are present, 20% to 25% being singletons, with the ten largest covering around 0.75%. The sample was also reused in another study, on T cells of mothers and their children.

This clonotype was obtained from a girl aged 2 to 10 in good health. This chain connects TRBV3-1 to TRBJ2-2; D remains unclear. Sequencing input: blood. This CDR3 is CASSRPTSGELFF. The CDR3 DNA is TGTGCCAGCAGCCGACCTACTTCCGGGGAGCTGTTTTTT.